This TCR beta chain derives from a study of human T cells and chemical hapten exposure. MiXCR, applied by TCRdb to the RACE reads, yields one record per CDR3 protein. Among 100,000 to 120,000 distinct CDR3 sequences listed, nearly 35% were seen once. CDR1 and CDR2 (germline): MNHEY, SVGAGI. The CDR3 extends over 15 amino acids. Trimming cost V 6 bases and J 4 bases; bases outside gene matches: 11. Indicated time point: patch test 3, about 24 weeks after DPC sensitization. Treatment noted: therapeutic diphenylcyclopropenone sensitization with weekly scalp DPC. The authors extracted total RNA from unfractionated whole blood.

The sequence came from a man aged 35 to 55 with alopecia areata. Some clones in this sample may be carry-over from other donors' samples. The gene calls are TRBV6-5 and TRBJ2-5, with 7 bases identical to TRBD1. The sample in question was whole blood, obtained in connection with sensitization to the hapten diphenylcyclopropenone (DPC). The CDR3 bases are TGTGCCAGCAGCACCGAGGGGGCGAGGAGAGAGACCCAGTACTTC. This codes for CASSTEGARRETQYF.